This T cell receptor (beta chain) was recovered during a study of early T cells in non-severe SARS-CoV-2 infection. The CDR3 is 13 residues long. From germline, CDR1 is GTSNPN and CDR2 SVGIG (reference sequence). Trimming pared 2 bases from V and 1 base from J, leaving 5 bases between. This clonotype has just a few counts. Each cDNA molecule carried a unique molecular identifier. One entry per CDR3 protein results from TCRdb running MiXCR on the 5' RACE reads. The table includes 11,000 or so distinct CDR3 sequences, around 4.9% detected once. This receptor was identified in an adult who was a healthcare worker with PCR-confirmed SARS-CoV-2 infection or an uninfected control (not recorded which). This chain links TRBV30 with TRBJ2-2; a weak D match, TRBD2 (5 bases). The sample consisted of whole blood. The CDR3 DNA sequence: TGTGCCTGGAGTCGGGGGAACACCGGGGAGCTGTTTTTT. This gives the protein CAWSRGNTGELFF.